What follows are 20 T cell receptor beta chains derived from one specimen sequenced in a study of T cells in Graves' hyperthyroidism and ophthalmopathy (dated by TCRdb to the late 2010s). Receptors were amplified or captured by multiplex PCR. Sequenced on an Illumina HiSeq 2000. The TCR beta CDR3 regions were amplified from the RNA transcripts. For the first round of RT-PCR on the TCR CDR3, the HTBI primer set was used together with the Qiagen OneStep RT-PCR kit. TCRdb itself trimmed the public reads at Q25 with fastp, ran MiXCR and retained productive beta chains. Rows with a matching CDR3 protein are joined into one entry that keeps the most common DNA and genes. This sample has 550,000 to 600,000 distinct CDR3 sequences in its table, and 16% of those were observed once. The ten largest clones capture 18% of the sample. What was sequenced was blood. These receptor sequences come from a woman between 18 and 30 years old with Graves' hyperthyroidism.

The chain links TRBV5-6 to TRBJ2-5; no definite D call. V lost 0 bases, J lost 5 bases, and 14 bases lay in between. The CDR3 has 15 amino acids. Germline loops: CDR1 SGHDT, CDR2 YYEEEE. The CDR3, as DNA: TGTGCCAGCAGCTTGGCCTTGGCGGTTCGGGAGACCCAGTACTTC. This sequence encodes CASSLALAVRETQYF.

This sequence joins TRBV20-1 and TRBJ2-1, with 10 bases aligning to TRBD2. The length of the CDR3 is 14 residues. CDR1 is DFQATT and CDR2 is SNEGSKA in the germline V gene (reference sequence). After removal of 6 bases from V and 6 bases from J, the junction contained 8 bases not matched to a gene. The CDR3 DNA reads TGCAGTGCAAAAACTAGCGGGGCCTCCAATGAGCAGTTCTTC. This codes for CSAKTSGASNEQFF.

This clonotype was counted a few times. The chain has TRBV2 and TRBJ2-1; D may be TRBD2 (5 bases). The CDR3 sequence is 13 residues long. Germline V gene sequence: CDR1 SNHLY, CDR2 FYNNEI. V lost 6 bases and J 4 bases, leaving 10 bases between the germline ends. For the CDR3, the DNA is TGTGCCAGCAGGGGGAGTATATACAATGAGCAGTTCTTC. Protein product: CASRGSIYNEQFF.

In its sample, this clonotype was seen a few times. The chain joins TRBV9 to TRBJ1-2, with TRBD1 matching over 8 bases. V was pared by 3 bases and J by 4 bases, with 2 bases of the junction left unmatched. The germline gives CDR1 SGDLS, CDR2 YYNGEE. The CDR3 runs 13 residues. CDR3 DNA: TGTGCCAGCAGCGGGACAGGGATCTATGGCTACACCTTC. Encoded protein: CASSGTGIYGYTF.

The sample holds a few counts of this clonotype. The V and J genes are TRBV20-1 and TRBJ2-2, with a weak D call TRBD2 (5 bases). This CDR3 is built from 13 residues. Germline-derived CDR1 and CDR2 are DFQATT and SNEGSKA (reference sequence). V lost 6 bases and J 7 bases, leaving 15 bases between the germline ends. The CDR3 DNA follows: TGCAGTGCCAGGACGACGGGGAGCGGGGAGCTGTTTTTT. It encodes CSARTTGSGELFF.

The rearrangement links TRBV4-2 to TRBJ2-1, with 7 bases lining up with TRBD1. The length of the CDR3 is 15 residues. Trimming cost V 1 base and J 5 bases; bases outside gene matches: 5. CDR1 LGHNA and CDR2 YNFKEQ come from the germline V gene. The CDR3 DNA reads TGTGCCAGCAGCCAAGCGACAGGGATGAACAATGAGCAGTTCTTC. It encodes CASSQATGMNNEQFF.

CDR3 protein: CATYSQPQHF. The CDR3 coding sequence is TGTGCCACCTATTCTCAGCCCCAGCATTTT. The chain couples TRBV19 to TRBJ1-5, with no clear D. Germline CDR1 and CDR2: LNHDA and SQIVND (reference sequence). V lost 10 bases, J lost 6 bases, and 7 bases lay in between. The CDR3 is made up of 10 amino acids.

This clonotype was seen a few times. The gene calls are TRBV9 and TRBJ2-1; a possible D gene is TRBD2 (6 bases). Germline CDR1 and CDR2: SGDLS and YYNGEE. Trimming pared 4 bases from V and 4 bases from J, leaving 21 bases between. This CDR3 has 17 amino acids. CDR3 loop: CASSPRSAGWVYNEQFF. CDR3 sequence (DNA): TGTGCCAGCAGCCCTCGGTCGGCGGGATGGGTATACAATGAGCAGTTCTTC.

This clonotype was picked up a small number of times. This chain uses TRBV7-8 with TRBJ2-1, with 7 bases aligning to TRBD2. In germline, CDR1 is SGHVS, CDR2 FQNEAQ. Trimming cost V 5 bases and J 0 bases; bases outside gene matches: 4. The CDR3 runs to 15 residues. The CDR3 region is CASSQTSTSYNEQFF. The CDR3 coding sequence is TGTGCCAGCAGCCAGACTAGCACCTCCTACAATGAGCAGTTCTTC.

This clonotype has ten or more counts. This chain links TRBV18 with TRBJ2-3; perhaps TRBD2 as D (5 bases). CDR3 length: 14 residues. V lost 6 bases and J 4 bases, leaving 14 bases between the germline ends. The germline gives CDR1 KGHSH, CDR2 LQKENI. CDR3: CASSPGLPADTQYF. The CDR3 DNA reads TGTGCCAGCTCGCCAGGACTCCCGGCAGATACGCAGTATTTT.

The J gene is TRBJ2-7, the V gene TRBV7-2; tentatively, D is TRBD1 or TRBD2 (5 bases each). The CDR3 covers 13 residues. Germline CDR1 reads SGHTA; CDR2 reads FQGNSA. Trimming took off 5 bases at V and 7 bases at J, with 15 bases between the two ends. The CDR3 loop reads CASSGGPQGEQYF. The CDR3, as DNA: TGTGCCAGCAGCGGCGGGCCTCAGGGAGAGCAGTACTTC.

At least ten counts were recorded for this clonotype. The chain is built from TRBV7-9 and TRBJ2-3; 8 nucleotides match TRBD1. In germline, CDR1 is SEHNR, CDR2 FQNEAQ (reference sequence). V shed 3 bases and J 2 bases; nucleotides not matched to a gene: 4. The CDR3 sequence is 15 residues long. Written as DNA, the CDR3 is TGTGCCAGCAGCTTTGGGACAGGATCCACAGATACGCAGTATTTT. Encoded protein: CASSFGTGSTDTQYF.

The table lists this clonotype with many counts. The rearrangement links TRBV2 to TRBJ2-7; 7 nucleotides line up with TRBD2. CDR3 length equals 15 residues. Germline CDR1 reads SNHLY; CDR2 reads FYNNEI. Trimming at V came to 7 bases and at J to 0 bases, leaving 9 bases not matched to a gene. The CDR3 DNA is TGTGCCAGCACCTCGGCCCGGGGGGACTCCTACGAGCAGTACTTC. Translating it yields CASTSARGDSYEQYF.

This clonotype turned up a few times. V and J are TRBV3-1 and TRBJ1-2; D gene ambiguous. CDR3 length: 18 amino acids. The germline CDR1 and CDR2 sequences are LGHDT and YNNKEL (reference sequence). V dropped 0 bases and J dropped 0 bases, with 17 bases sitting between them. CDR3 in amino acids: CASSQDYDMAATNYGYTF. As DNA, the CDR3 is TGTGCCAGCAGCCAAGATTACGATATGGCTGCGACTAACTATGGCTACACCTTC.

This clonotype was seen ten or more times. The rearrangement links TRBV9 to TRBJ2-1; D remains ambiguous. Germline lookup yields CDR1 SGDLS and CDR2 YYNGEE. The CDR3 extends over 15 amino acids. V shed 0 bases and J shed 2 bases, with 9 bases lying between them. DNA of the CDR3: TGTGCCAGCAGCGTAGAGACTGACACCTACAATGAGCAGTTCTTC. It specifies CASSVETDTYNEQFF. Using reference TRBV9 and TRBJ2-1 for the parts outside the CDR3, the full variable domain is DSGVTQTPKHLITATGQRVTLRCSPRSGDLSVYWYQQSLDQGLQFLIQYYNGEERAKGNILERFSAQQFPDLHSELNLSSLELGDSALYFCASSVETDTYNEQFFGPGTRLTVL.

At least ten counts were recorded for this clonotype. The chain has TRBV20-1 and TRBJ2-7; 10 bases are a match to TRBD2. Trimming at V came to 6 bases and at J to 0 bases, leaving 11 bases not matched to a gene. The germline CDR1 and CDR2 sequences are DFQATT and SNEGSKA (reference sequence). The CDR3 is 16 residues long. The CDR3 region is CSASPLAGEISYEQYF. CDR3 in DNA: TGCAGTGCAAGCCCCCTAGCGGGAGAAATCTCCTACGAGCAGTACTTC.

There are many counts of this clonotype. The chain joins TRBV7-8 to TRBJ1-1, with TRBD1 identical over 7 bases. V trimming: 2 bases; J trimming: 6 bases; junction bases outside the gene matches: 6. The CDR3 consists of 14 residues. Germline lookup yields CDR1 SGHVS and CDR2 FQNEAQ. CDR3 loop: CASSLSAGGAEAFF. For the CDR3, the DNA is TGTGCCAGCAGCTTATCGGCAGGGGGGGCTGAAGCTTTCTTT.

There are many counts of this clonotype. The chain carries TRBV2 and TRBJ2-5; the D call may be TRBD1 or TRBD2 (6 bases each). From germline, CDR1 is SNHLY and CDR2 FYNNEI. The V end was cut by 10 bases, the J end by 5 bases, with 17 bases between. There are 13 residues in the CDR3. CDR3 in amino acids: CATIARGPETQYF. The CDR3 DNA reads TGTGCCACCATAGCCCGGGGGCCGGAGACCCAGTACTTC.

This clonotype was observed a handful of times. Mismatch with germline at one junction end may stem from a read error. The rearrangement uses TRBV2 and TRBJ2-7; D is ambiguous. The CDR3 loop spans 13 amino acids. The V gene's germline CDR1 is SNHLY and CDR2 FYNNEI. The CDR3 is CAGSERFGVEQYF. The CDR3 DNA sequence: TGTGCCGGCAGTGAACGCTTTGGGGTCGAGCAGTACTTC.

This clonotype was observed many times. The chain carries TRBV18 and TRBJ1-1; D unresolved. Germline V gives CDR1 KGHSH, CDR2 LQKENI. Trimming took 5 bases from V and 1 from J, leaving 14 bases between them. The CDR3 contains 15 residues. The CDR3 region is CASSTIHGRNTEAFF. The CDR3 DNA follows: TGTGCCAGCTCAACTATTCACGGCCGGAACACTGAAGCTTTCTTT.